A single sample is the source of the 7 T cell receptor beta chains below, sequenced in a study of blood T cell repertoires in COVID-19. Clones were sequenced by immunoSEQ multiplex PCR, and TCRdb holds only the in-frame ones, with some missing. The repertoire holds around 100,000 clones, with 85% to 95% as singletons. Input material: peripheral blood. The receptors here all came from a human donor with active COVID-19. The donor label of this sample is uncertain.

The chain has TRBV18 and TRBJ2-6, with TRBD1 matching 8 bases. The CDR3 contains 18 residues. The V and J ends lost 10 bases and 0 bases, in that order; junction bases with no gene match: 14. CDR1 is KGHSH and CDR2 is LQKENI in the germline V gene. CDR3 in DNA: TGTGCCACACAGGGGGGAGAATCGAACCCCTCTGGGGCCAACGTCCTGACTTTC. Its protein product is CATQGGESNPSGANVLTF.

This clone was seen a handful of times. The DNA of the CDR3 is TGTGCCACCAGTGGCCCACAGGGCAATCAGCCCCAGCATTTT. This encodes CATSGPQGNQPQHF. The V gene is TRBV24-1, the J gene TRBJ1-5; possible D gene TRBD1, 5 bases. There are 14 residues in the CDR3. The V and J ends lost 5 bases and 2 bases respectively, with 9 bases between them. The germline V gene has CDR1 KGHDR and CDR2 SFDVKD.

V is TRBV18 and J is TRBJ1-1; a weak D match, TRBD1 (6 bases). The germline V gene encodes CDR1 KGHSH and CDR2 LQKENI. The length of the CDR3 is 15 residues. The ends were cut back, 3 bases at V and 1 base at J, with 12 bases in the middle. The CDR3 region has the DNA TGTGCCAGCTCACCTAACAGGGACGCGAACACTGAAGCTTTCTTT. Translation: CASSPNRDANTEAFF.

The sample holds one count of this clone. In DNA form, the CDR3 reads TGTGCCAGCAGCTTAACCTCTCTGGCCGGCGGGGAGACCCAGTACTTC. This sequence encodes CASSLTSLAGGETQYF. The chain uses TRBV7-7 and TRBJ2-5, with D perhaps matching TRBD2 (5 bases). In germline, CDR1 is SSHAT, CDR2 FNYEAQ (reference sequence). Deletions cut 2 bases from V and 5 bases from J, with 18 bases between. CDR3 size: 16 residues. Supplemented by reference TRBV7-7 and TRBJ2-5, the full variable domain reads GAGVSQSPRYKVTKRGQDVTLRCDPISSHATLYWYQQALGQGPEFLTYFNYEAQPDKSGLPSDRFSAERPEGSISTLTIQRTEQRDSAMYRCASSLTSLAGGETQYFGPGTRLLVL.

J is TRBJ2-5 and V is TRBV12-3 or TRBV12-4; D unclear. V lost 5 bases and J 4 bases, leaving 11 bases between the germline ends. The CDR3 is made up of 13 amino acids. The CDR3 nucleotides read TGTGCCAGCAGTCCTAGAATGGGAGAGACCCAGTACTTC. As protein: CASSPRMGETQYF.

The chain has TRBV19 and TRBJ1-1, with 9 bases identical to TRBD1. The CDR3 length is 14 residues. V was pared by 8 bases and J by 4 bases, with 8 bases of the junction left unmatched. CDR1 and CDR2 from the germline V gene are LNHDA and SQIVND (reference sequence). The CDR3 loop is CASAVTGGGTEAFF. The CDR3, as DNA: TGTGCCAGTGCGGTTACAGGGGGCGGCACTGAAGCTTTCTTT.

V is TRBV7-2 and J is TRBJ2-6, with a weak D call TRBD1 (6 bases). The CDR3 totals 16 residues. Deletions cut 2 bases from V and 2 bases from J, with 10 bases between. CDR1 SGHTA and CDR2 FQGNSA come from the germline V gene. The CDR3 reads CASSLFRGPGANVLTF. The CDR3 bases are TGTGCCAGCAGCTTATTCAGGGGACCTGGGGCCAACGTCCTGACTTTC. Full variable domain (outside the CDR3, taken from reference TRBV7-2 and TRBJ2-6): GAGVSQSPSNKVTEKGKDVELRCDPISGHTALYWYRQSLGQGLEFLIYFQGNSAPDKSGLPSDRFSAERTGGSVSTLTIQRTQQEDSAVYLCASSLFRGPGANVLTFGAGSRLTVL.